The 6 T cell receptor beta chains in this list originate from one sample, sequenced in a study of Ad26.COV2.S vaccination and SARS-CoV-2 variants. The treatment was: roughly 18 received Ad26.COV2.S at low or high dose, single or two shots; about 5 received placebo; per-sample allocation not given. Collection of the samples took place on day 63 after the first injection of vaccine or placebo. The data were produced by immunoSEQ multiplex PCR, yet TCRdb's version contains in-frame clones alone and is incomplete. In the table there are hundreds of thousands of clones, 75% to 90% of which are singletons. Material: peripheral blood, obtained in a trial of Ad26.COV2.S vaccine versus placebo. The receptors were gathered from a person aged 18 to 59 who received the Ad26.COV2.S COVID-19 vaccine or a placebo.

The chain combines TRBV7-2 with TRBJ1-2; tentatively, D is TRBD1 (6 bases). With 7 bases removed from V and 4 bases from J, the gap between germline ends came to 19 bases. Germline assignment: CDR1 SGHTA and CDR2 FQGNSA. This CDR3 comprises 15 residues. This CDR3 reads CASTPAGGHSYGYTF. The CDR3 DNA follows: TGTGCCAGCACCCCGGCGGGGGGGCATAGCTATGGCTACACCTTC.

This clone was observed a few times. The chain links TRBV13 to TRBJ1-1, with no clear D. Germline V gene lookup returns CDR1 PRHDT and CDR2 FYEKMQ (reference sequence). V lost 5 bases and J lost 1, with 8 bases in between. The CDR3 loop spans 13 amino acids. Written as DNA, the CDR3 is TGTGCCAGCAGCCCCTCGCAGAACACTGAAGCTTTCTTT. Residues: CASSPSQNTEAFF.

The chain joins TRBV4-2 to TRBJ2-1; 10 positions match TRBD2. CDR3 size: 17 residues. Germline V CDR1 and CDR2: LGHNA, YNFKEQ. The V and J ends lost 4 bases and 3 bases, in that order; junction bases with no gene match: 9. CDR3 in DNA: TGTGCCAGCAGCCCCGACGGGACTAGCGCGGGCTACAATGAGCAGTTCTTC. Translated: CASSPDGTSAGYNEQFF.

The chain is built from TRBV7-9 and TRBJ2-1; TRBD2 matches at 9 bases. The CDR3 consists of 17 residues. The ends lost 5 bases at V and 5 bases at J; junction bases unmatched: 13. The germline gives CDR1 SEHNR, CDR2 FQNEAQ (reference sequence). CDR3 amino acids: CASSPRVAGVLHNEQFF. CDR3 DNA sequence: TGTGCCAGCAGCCCCCGGGTAGCGGGAGTACTCCACAATGAGCAGTTCTTC.

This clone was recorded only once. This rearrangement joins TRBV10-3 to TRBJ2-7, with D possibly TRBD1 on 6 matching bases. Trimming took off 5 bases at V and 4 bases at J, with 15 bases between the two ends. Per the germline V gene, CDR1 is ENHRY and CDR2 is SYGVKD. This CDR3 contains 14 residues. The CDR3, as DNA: TGTGCCATCAGTTCTACAGGGTCGCCGTACGAGCAGTACTTC. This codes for CAISSTGSPYEQYF.

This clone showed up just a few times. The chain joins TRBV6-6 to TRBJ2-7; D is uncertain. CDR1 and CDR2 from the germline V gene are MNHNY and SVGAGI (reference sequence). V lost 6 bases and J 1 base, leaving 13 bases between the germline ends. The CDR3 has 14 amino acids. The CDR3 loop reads CASSSGRYSYEQYF. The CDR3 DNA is TGTGCCAGCAGCTCCGGACGGTATTCCTACGAGCAGTACTTC.